Below, 4 T cell receptor beta chains from the same sample are listed, as sequenced in a study of early T cells in non-severe SARS-CoV-2 infection. Each CDR3 protein gets one entry after TCRdb re-called the 5' RACE reads with MiXCR. The table includes some 64,000 distinct CDR3 sequences, less than 9.5% detected once. Here the sequenced sample was whole blood, taken at baseline. The receptors here all came from an adult who was a healthcare worker with PCR-confirmed SARS-CoV-2 infection or an uninfected control (not recorded which).

Many counts were recorded for this clonotype. This chain joins TRBV5-1 and TRBJ2-7; 7 nucleotides match TRBD2. This CDR3 is built from 14 residues. V lost 4 bases to trimming and J lost 0 bases; unmatched junction nucleotides: 4. In germline, CDR1 is SGHRS, CDR2 YFSETQ. CDR3: CASSPSGLSYEQYF. The CDR3 DNA sequence: TGCGCCAGCAGCCCTAGCGGCCTCTCCTACGAGCAGTACTTC.

The rearrangement joins TRBV7-3 to TRBJ2-3; a possible D gene is TRBD2 (5 bases). Trimming took 5 bases from V and 1 from J, leaving 13 bases between them. CDR1 SGHTA and CDR2 FQGTGA come from the germline V gene. CDR3 length: 15 amino acids. The CDR3 region is CASSPSGIRTDTQYF. The CDR3 DNA sequence: TGTGCCAGCAGCCCAAGCGGAATTCGCACAGATACGCAGTATTTT.

In this sample, this clonotype turned up a few times. The chain combines TRBV9 with TRBJ2-1; TRBD1 agrees at 8 bases. The junction had 14 bases not matched to a gene; V was cut back by 3 bases and J by 3 bases. Germline CDR1 SGDLS, CDR2 YYNGEE. The CDR3 sequence is 18 residues long. CDR3 region: CASSDPRDRTGLYNEQFF. CDR3 coding DNA: TGTGCCAGCAGCGACCCCCGTGACCGGACAGGGCTCTACAATGAGCAGTTCTTC. Combining the CDR3 with reference TRBV9 and TRBJ2-1 gives the whole variable domain DSGVTQTPKHLITATGQRVTLRCSPRSGDLSVYWYQQSLDQGLQFLIQYYNGEERAKGNILERFSAQQFPDLHSELNLSSLELGDSALYFCASSDPRDRTGLYNEQFFGPGTRLTVL.

This chain connects TRBV7-2 to TRBJ2-1; no firm D call. The CDR3 is 14 amino acids. Germline V lookup: CDR1 SGHTA, CDR2 FQGNSA. With 4 bases removed from V and 0 bases from J, the gap between germline ends came to 7 bases. This CDR3 is CASSSYRSYNEQFF. In DNA form, the CDR3 reads TGTGCCAGCAGCTCCTACCGCTCCTACAATGAGCAGTTCTTC.